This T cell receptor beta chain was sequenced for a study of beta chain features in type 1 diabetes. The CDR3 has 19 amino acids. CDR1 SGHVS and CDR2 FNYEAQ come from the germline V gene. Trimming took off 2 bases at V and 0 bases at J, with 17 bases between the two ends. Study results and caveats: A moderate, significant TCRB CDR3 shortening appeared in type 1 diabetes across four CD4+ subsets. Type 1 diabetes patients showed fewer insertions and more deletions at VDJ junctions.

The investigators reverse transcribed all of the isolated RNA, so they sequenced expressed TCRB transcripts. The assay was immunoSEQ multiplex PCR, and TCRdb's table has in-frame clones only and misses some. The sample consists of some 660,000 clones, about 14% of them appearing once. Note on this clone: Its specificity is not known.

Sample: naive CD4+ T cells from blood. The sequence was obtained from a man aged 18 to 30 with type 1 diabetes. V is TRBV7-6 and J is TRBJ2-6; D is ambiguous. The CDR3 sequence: CASSLSSPPPLSGANVLTF. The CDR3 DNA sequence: TGTGCCAGCAGCTTAAGTTCCCCACCCCCTCTCTCTGGGGCCAACGTCCTGACTTTC. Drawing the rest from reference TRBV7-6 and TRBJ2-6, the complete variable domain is GAGVSQSPRYKVTKRGQDVALRCDPISGHVSLYWYRQALGQGPEFLTYFNYEAQQDKSGLPNDRFSAERPEGSISTLTIQRTEQRDSAMYRCASSLSSPPPLSGANVLTFGAGSRLTVL.